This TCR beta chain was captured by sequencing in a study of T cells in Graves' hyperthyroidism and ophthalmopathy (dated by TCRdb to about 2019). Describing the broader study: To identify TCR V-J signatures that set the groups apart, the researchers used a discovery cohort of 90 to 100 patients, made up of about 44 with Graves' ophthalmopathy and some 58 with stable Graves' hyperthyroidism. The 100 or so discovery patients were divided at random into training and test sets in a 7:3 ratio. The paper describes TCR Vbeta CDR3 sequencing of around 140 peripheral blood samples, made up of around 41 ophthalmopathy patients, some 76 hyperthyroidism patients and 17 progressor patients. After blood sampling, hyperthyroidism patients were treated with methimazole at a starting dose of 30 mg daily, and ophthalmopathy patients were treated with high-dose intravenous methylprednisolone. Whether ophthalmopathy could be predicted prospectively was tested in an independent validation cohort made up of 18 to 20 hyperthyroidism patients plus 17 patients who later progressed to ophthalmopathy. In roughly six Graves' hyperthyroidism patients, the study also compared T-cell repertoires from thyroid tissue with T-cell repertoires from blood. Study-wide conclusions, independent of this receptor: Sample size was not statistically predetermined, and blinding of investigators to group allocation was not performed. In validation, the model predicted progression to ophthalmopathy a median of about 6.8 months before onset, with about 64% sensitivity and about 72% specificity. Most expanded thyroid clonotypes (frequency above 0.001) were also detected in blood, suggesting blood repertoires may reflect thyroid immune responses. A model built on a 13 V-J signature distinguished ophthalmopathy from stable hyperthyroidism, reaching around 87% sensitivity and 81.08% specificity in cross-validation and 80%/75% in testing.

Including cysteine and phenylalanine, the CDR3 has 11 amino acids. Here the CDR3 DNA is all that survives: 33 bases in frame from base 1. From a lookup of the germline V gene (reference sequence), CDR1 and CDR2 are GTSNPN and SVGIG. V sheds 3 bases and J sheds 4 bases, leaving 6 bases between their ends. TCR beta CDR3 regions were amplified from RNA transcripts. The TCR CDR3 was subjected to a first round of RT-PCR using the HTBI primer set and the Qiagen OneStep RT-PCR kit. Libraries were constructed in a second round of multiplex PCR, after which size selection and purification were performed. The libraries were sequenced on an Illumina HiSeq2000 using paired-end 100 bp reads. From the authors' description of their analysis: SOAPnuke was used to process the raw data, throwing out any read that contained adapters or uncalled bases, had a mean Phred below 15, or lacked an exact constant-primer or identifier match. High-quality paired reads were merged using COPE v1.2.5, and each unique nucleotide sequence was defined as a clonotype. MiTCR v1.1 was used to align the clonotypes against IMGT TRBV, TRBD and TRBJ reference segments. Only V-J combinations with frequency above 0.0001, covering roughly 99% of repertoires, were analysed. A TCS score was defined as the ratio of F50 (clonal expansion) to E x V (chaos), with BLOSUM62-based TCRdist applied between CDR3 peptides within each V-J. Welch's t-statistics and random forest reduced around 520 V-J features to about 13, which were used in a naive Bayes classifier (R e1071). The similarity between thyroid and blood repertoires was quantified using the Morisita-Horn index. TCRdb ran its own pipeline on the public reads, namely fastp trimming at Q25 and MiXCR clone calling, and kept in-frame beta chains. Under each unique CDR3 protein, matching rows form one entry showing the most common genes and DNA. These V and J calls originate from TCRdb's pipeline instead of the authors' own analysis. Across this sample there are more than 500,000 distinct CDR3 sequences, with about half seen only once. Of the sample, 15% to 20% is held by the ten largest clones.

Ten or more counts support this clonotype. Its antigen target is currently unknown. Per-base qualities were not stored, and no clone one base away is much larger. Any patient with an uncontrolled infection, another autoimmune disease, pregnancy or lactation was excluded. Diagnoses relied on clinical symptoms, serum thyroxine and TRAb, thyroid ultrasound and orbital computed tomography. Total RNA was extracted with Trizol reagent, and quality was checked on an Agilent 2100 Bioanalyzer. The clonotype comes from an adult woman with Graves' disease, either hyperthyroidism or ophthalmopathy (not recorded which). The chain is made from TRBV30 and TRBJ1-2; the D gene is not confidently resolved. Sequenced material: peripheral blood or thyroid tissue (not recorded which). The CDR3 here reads CAWRRVYGYTF. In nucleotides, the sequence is TGTGCCTGGAGGAGGGTCTATGGCTACACCTTC.